The 13 T cell receptor beta chains below were found in one sample sequenced in a study of tumor and adjacent non-tumor tissue in lung cancer. This sample's RNA came from whole unsorted tissue. TCRbeta libraries were built with three rounds of nested PCR, modified from ARM-PCR. One entry per CDR3 protein, called by TCRdb with MiXCR from the multiplex PCR reads. The sample yields approximately 79,000 distinct CDR3 sequences, 55% to 80% seen once. Material: lung tumor tissue. These receptor sequences come from a woman between 40 and 50 years old with non-small cell lung cancer.

This clonotype occurred many times. This may be a read error: a much more frequent sequence differs by one nucleotide. The rearrangement uses TRBV11-2 and TRBJ2-5; 7 bases fit TRBD2. The CDR3 has 14 amino acids. Germline V gene data show CDR1 as SGHAT and CDR2 as FQNNGV. This chain's CDR3 is CASSLSSGQETQCF. The CDR3 nucleotides are TGTGCCAGCAGCCTCTCTAGCGGCCAAGAGACCCAGTGCTTC.

On this clonotype itself: The conserved phenylalanine or tryptophan normally closing the CDR3 is absent here, so this likely arose from a read error. The V gene is TRBV28, the J gene TRBJ2-3; D is unclear. Germline CDR1 and CDR2: MDHEN and SYDVKM. The CDR3 covers 12 residues. The CDR3 loop reads CVSSSVLDTQYL. CDR3 bases: TGTGTCAGCAGTTCTGTCTTAGATACGCAGTATCTT.

This clonotype has just one count. The chain has TRBV28 and TRBJ1-5; possibly TRBD1 for D (5 bases). Per germline, CDR1 MDHEN and CDR2 SYDVKM. The V gene lost 6 bases and the J gene lost 2 bases, with 14 bases spanning the gap. CDR3 length: 15 amino acids. CDR3 amino acids: CASRTGGVGNQPQHF. The CDR3 region has the DNA TGTGCCAGCAGAACTGGAGGGGTTGGCAATCAGCCCCAGCATTTT.

Points on this clonotype: The CDR3 does not close with the conserved phenylalanine or tryptophan, likely indicating a read error. The chain carries TRBV12-3 or TRBV12-4 and TRBJ2-2; D gene uncertain. The CDR3 spans 14 residues. The chain's CDR3 is CASSPAANTGELFS. The CDR3 nucleotides read TGTGCCAGCAGCCCGGCAGCGAACACGGGGGAGCTGTTTTCT.

Details on this clonotype: The junction differs from germline at one of its ends, possibly a read error. The chain recombines TRBV4-1 with TRBJ2-1; D uncertain. The CDR3 consists of 12 residues. Germline V gene data show CDR1 as MGHRA and CDR2 as YSYEKL. CDR3 amino acids: CASGQRSHTQFF. The CDR3, as DNA: TGCGCCAGCGGCCAGAGGAGCCACACGCAGTTCTTC.

On this clonotype: Without the conserved terminal phenylalanine or tryptophan, this CDR3 likely stems from a read error. The chain has TRBV11-2 and TRBJ2-3; no firm D call. The CDR3 loop spans 14 amino acids. Germline CDR1 is SGHAT and CDR2 is FQNNGV. The chain's CDR3 is CASSLVCSTDTQYL. CDR3 coding DNA: TGTGCCAGCAGTTTAGTCTGTAGCACAGATACGCAGTATTTG.

Comment on this clonotype: Mismatch with germline at one junction end may stem from a read error. V is TRBV4-2 and J is TRBJ2-2, with 12 bases matching TRBD2. Germline V gene sequence: CDR1 LGHNA, CDR2 YNFKEQ. This CDR3 has 16 residues. DNA for the CDR3: TGTGTCAGCAGCCAAGGCCTAGCGGGGGGGCAAGGGGAACTGTTTTTT. Protein sequence: CVSSQGLAGGQGELFF.

As for this clonotype: This CDR3 is missing its conserved last phenylalanine or tryptophan, likely due to a read error. The limits of the CDR3 on the DNA are not certain, so only TCRdb's listed CDR3 is given. The genes are TRBV12-3 or TRBV12-4 and TRBJ2-1; the table's D call, TRBD2, was not checked against the DNA. The CDR3 has 16 residues if both end residues are counted. CDR3 in amino acids: CASAKAGTSNGNEQLL.

With regard to this clonotype: The conserved phenylalanine or tryptophan normally closing the CDR3 is absent here, so this likely arose from a read error. The chain carries TRBV11-3 and TRBJ2-1, with a possible D match to TRBD1 (5 bases). This CDR3 contains 12 residues. Germline CDR1 reads SGHNT; CDR2 reads YENEEA. CDR3 DNA sequence: TGTGCCAACAGCTTAGCTGGACATACACAGTTCTCC. As protein: CANSLAGHTQFS.

The chain carries TRBV6-5 and TRBJ1-3; TRBD1 agrees at 12 bases. Germline CDR1 reads MNHEY; CDR2 reads SVGAGI. V lost 7 bases to trimming and J lost 7 bases; unmatched junction nucleotides: 8. The CDR3 is 15 residues long. The CDR3 here is CASNRDRGRRNTIYF. DNA for the CDR3: TGTGCCAGCAACAGGGACAGGGGGCGGCGGAACACCATATATTTT.

Concerning this clonotype: One end of the junction fails to match germline, which may point to a read error. This chain uses TRBV11-3 with TRBJ2-1; no clear D gene. This CDR3 is 14 amino acids long. Germline loops: CDR1 SGHNT, CDR2 YENEEA. This CDR3 is CASNEDGLYNKQFF. CDR3 DNA: TGTGCCAGCAACGAAGACGGGCTCTACAATAAGCAGTTCTTC.

About this clonotype: Germline is not matched at one junction end, which may reflect a read error. J is TRBJ2-7 and V is TRBV29-1, with 8 bases fitting TRBD1. Germline V gene lookup returns CDR1 SQVTM and CDR2 ANQGSEA. The CDR3 has 14 amino acids. The DNA for the CDR3 is TGCATCGTTTTAGACAGGGGAGGAACCTACGAGCAGTACTTC. Translation: CIVLDRGGTYEQYF.

Remarks on this clonotype: Because the CDR3 is missing its conserved closing phenylalanine or tryptophan, this is likely a read error. The rearrangement links TRBV6-1 to TRBJ1-2, with 8 bases fitting TRBD1. Germline assignment: CDR1 MNHNS and CDR2 SASEGT. This CDR3 comprises 13 residues. The CDR3 is CTSKDRDGYGYTI. The CDR3, as DNA: TGTACCAGCAAGGACAGGGATGGATATGGCTACACCATC.